This entry lists 10 T cell receptor beta chains sequenced from one sample in a study of PD-1 blockade in classical Hodgkin lymphoma. Each patient's relapse followed autologous stem cell transplantation, and brentuximab vedotin exposure varied. Libraries were prepared by immunoSEQ multiplex PCR; TCRdb keeps only in-frame clonotypes and omits some of them. The profile shows about 93,000 clones, around 90% of them singletons. The sequencing here drew on peripheral blood mononuclear cells (PBMCs), taken before the second cycle of nivolumab. The receptors shown here come from a human donor with classical Hodgkin lymphoma.

V and J are TRBV21-1 and TRBJ2-3; the table's D call, TRBD2, was not checked against the DNA. TRBV21-1 is a recognized pseudogene. CDR3 length equals 23 residues. CDR3 DNA: TGTGCCAGCAGCAAATGGGGGACTAGCGGGAGGGCCCGGATTACTTCTAGCACAGATACGCAGTATTTT. Translated: CASSKWGTSGRARITSSTDTQYF.

The chain uses TRBV12-5 and TRBJ2-7; D is unresolved. From germline, CDR1 is LGHNT and CDR2 FRNRAP. Trimming took off 2 bases at V and 1 base at J, with 6 bases between the two ends. The CDR3 has 13 residues. CDR3 sequence: CASGLRLSYEQYF. CDR3 sequence (DNA): TGTGCTAGTGGTTTGCGTTTATCCTACGAGCAGTACTTC.

J is TRBJ2-3 and V is TRBV4-2; 8 nucleotides agree with TRBD2. This CDR3 has 13 amino acids. V shed 9 bases, J shed 0 bases, and the junction held 2 bases outside the gene matches. The V gene's germline CDR1 is LGHNA and CDR2 YNFKEQ. CDR3 amino acids: CASSGDSTDTQYF. The CDR3 DNA sequence: TGTGCCAGTAGCGGGGATAGCACAGATACGCAGTATTTT.

This clone was seen only once. This rearrangement joins TRBV10-1 to TRBJ1-2; 7 positions match TRBD1. Germline loops: CDR1 WNHNN, CDR2 SYGVQD (reference sequence). CDR3 length: 12 residues. V was pared by 8 bases and J by 5 bases, with 5 bases of the junction left unmatched. The chain's CDR3 is CASGDSLYGYTF. The CDR3 DNA follows: TGCGCCAGCGGGGACAGCCTATATGGCTACACCTTC.

The chain has TRBV7-3 and TRBJ2-2, with 8 nucleotides matching TRBD1. V dropped 5 bases and J dropped 4; count of bases not matched to a gene: 6. The CDR3 is made up of 15 amino acids. Germline V CDR1 and CDR2: SGHTA, FQGTGA. For the CDR3, the DNA is TGTGCCAGCAGCCCGACAGGGGAAAGCACCGGGGAGCTGTTTTTT. Translation gives CASSPTGESTGELFF.

The genes are TRBV4-2 and TRBJ2-5; D gene unclear. Germline values: CDR1 LGHNA, CDR2 YNFKEQ. The CDR3 covers 16 residues. Trimming stripped 0 bases from V and 5 bases from J, with 16 bases between. The CDR3 DNA reads TGTGCCAGCAGCCAAGATCGACGTTGGGGTATGGAGACCCAGTACTTC. Translation: CASSQDRRWGMETQYF.

The V gene is TRBV30, the J gene TRBJ1-1; maybe TRBD1 (6 bases). The CDR3 sequence is 11 residues long. The ends were cut back, 5 bases at V and 5 bases at J, with 9 bases in the middle. Germline V gene sequence: CDR1 GTSNPN, CDR2 SVGIG (reference sequence). DNA for the CDR3: TGTGCCTGGGACAGGTTTACTGAAGCTTTCTTT. As protein: CAWDRFTEAFF.

The chain employs TRBV5-8 and TRBJ2-7; 7 bases align to TRBD2. Germline V gene data show CDR1 as SGHTS and CDR2 as YDEGEE. CDR3 size: 14 residues. The J segment lost 3 bases and the V segment lost 4 bases, leaving 7 bases of the junction unmatched. The CDR3 loop is CASSPRWDYYEQYF. The DNA of the CDR3 is TGTGCCAGCAGCCCACGATGGGACTACTACGAGCAGTACTTC. Supplemented by reference TRBV5-8 and TRBJ2-7, the full variable domain reads EAGVTQSPTHLIKTRGQQATLRCSPISGHTSVYWYQQALGLGLQFLLWYDEGEERNRGNFPPRFSGRQFPNYSSELNVNALELEDSALYLCASSPRWDYYEQYFGPGTRLTVT.

The rearrangement links TRBV5-6 to TRBJ2-5; 10 nucleotides align to TRBD1. V lost 3 bases to trimming and J lost 2 bases; unmatched junction nucleotides: 7. CDR3 size: 16 residues. The germline CDR1 and CDR2 sequences are SGHDT and YYEEEE. CDR3 DNA sequence: TGTGCCAGCAGCTCCGGACAGGGGGGTTGGCAAGAGACCCAGTACTTC. Its protein is CASSSGQGGWQETQYF.

This chain joins TRBV27 and TRBJ2-2, with D tentatively TRBD1 (6 bases). V was shortened by 5 bases and J by 5 bases, with 21 bases between the two germline ends. The CDR3 is 17 residues long. Per the germline V gene, CDR1 is MNHEY and CDR2 is SMNVEV (reference sequence). As DNA, the CDR3 is TGTGCCAGCAGTCTTAGCCTAAGGGGGAGTACGACCGGGGAGCTGTTTTTT. Residues: CASSLSLRGSTTGELFF.